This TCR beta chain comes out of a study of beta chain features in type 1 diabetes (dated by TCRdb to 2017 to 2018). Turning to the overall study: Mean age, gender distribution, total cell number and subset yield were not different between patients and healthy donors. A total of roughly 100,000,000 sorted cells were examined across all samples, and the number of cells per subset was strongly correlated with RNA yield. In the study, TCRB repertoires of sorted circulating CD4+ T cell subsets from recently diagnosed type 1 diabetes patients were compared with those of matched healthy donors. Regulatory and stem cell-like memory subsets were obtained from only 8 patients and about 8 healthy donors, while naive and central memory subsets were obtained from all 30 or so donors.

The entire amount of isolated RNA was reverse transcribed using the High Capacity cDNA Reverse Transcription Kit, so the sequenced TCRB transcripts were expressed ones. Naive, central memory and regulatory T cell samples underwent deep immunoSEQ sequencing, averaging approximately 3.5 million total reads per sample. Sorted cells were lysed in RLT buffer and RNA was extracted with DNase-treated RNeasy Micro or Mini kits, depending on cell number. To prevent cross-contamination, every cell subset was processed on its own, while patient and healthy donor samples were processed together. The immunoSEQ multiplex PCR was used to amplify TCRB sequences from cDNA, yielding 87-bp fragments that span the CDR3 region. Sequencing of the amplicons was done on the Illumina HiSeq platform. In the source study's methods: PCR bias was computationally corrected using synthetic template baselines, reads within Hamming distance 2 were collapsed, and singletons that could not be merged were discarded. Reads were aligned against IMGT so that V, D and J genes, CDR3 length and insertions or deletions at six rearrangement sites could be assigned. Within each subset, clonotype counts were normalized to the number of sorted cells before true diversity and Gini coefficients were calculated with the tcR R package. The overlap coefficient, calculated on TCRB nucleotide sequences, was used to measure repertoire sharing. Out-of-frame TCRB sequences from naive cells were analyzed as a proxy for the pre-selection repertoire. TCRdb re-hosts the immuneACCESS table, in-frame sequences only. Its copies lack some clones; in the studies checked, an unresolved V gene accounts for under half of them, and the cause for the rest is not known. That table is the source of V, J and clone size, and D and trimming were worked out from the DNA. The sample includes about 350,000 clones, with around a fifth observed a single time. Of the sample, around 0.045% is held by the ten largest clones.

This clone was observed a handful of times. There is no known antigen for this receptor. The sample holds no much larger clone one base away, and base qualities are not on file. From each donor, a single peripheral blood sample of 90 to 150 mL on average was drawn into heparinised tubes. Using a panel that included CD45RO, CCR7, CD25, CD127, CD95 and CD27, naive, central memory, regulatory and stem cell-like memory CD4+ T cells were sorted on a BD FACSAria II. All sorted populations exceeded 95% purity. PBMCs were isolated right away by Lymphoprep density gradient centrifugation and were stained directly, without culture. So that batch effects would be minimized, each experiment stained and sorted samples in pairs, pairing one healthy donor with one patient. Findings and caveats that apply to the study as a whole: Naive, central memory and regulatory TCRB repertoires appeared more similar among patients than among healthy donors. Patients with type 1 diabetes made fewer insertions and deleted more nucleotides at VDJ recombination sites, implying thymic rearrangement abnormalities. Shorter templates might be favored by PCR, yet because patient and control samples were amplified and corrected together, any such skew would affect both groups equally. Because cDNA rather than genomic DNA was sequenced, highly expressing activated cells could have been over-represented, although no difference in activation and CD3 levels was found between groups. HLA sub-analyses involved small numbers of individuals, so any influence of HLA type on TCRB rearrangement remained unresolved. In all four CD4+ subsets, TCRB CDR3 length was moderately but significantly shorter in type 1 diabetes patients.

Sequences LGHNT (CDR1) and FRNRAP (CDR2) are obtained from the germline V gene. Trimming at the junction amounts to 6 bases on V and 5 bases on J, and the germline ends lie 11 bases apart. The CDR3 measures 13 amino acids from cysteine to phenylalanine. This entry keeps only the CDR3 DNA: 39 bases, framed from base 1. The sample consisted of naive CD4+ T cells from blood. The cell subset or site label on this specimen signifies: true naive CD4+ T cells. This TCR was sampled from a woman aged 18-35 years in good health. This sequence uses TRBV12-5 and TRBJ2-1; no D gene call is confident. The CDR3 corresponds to CASGLSPDNEQFF. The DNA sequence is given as TGTGCTAGTGGCCTTTCCCCCGACAATGAGCAGTTCTTC.